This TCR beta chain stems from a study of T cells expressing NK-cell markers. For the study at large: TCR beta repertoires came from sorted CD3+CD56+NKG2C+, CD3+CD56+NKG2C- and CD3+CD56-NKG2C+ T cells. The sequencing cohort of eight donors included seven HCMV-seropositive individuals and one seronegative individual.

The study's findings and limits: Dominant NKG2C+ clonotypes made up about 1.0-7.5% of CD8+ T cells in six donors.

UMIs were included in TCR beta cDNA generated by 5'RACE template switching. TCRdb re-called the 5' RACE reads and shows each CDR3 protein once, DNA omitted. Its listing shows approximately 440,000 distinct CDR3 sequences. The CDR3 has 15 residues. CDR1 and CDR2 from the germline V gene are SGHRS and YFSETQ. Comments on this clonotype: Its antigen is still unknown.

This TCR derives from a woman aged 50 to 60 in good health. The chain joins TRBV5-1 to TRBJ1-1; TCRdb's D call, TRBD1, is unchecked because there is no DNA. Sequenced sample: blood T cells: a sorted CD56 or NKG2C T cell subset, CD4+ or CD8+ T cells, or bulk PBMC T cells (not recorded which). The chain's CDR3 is CASSRGATAYTEAFF.